Listed here is a single T cell receptor (beta chain). Participant age was about 18 to 89 years, and participants resided in 20 to 30 US areas. Researchers sorted participants into cohorts using their self-reported clinical history. This specimen belongs to a study of blood T cell repertoires in COVID-19. Study background: The analysed material was cDNA or gDNA that came from T cells, B-cell-depleted T cells, or PBMCs.

Original methodology: Scientists estimated how many nucleated cells there were by amplifying reference gene primers. The assay was immunoSEQ multiplex PCR, and TCRdb's table has in-frame clones only and misses some. V and J calls and clone size are copied from that table; D and trimming were computed from the DNA. The data show about 170,000 clones, about 90% seen once. The CDR3 is 15 residues long. Germline CDR1 and CDR2: SGHRS and YFSETQ. The V gene lost 0 bases and the J gene lost 2 bases, with 11 bases spanning the gap. This clonotype was sampled from a human donor with acute COVID-19. The donor label of this sample is uncertain. This chain connects TRBV5-1 to TRBJ1-1; perhaps TRBD1 as D (5 bases). The material sequenced was PBMCs or T cells enriched from blood (not recorded which). CDR3 DNA sequence: TGCGCCAGCAGCTTGGGAGCAGGGCATAACACTGAAGCTTTCTTT. It codes for CASSLGAGHNTEAFF.